This TCR beta chain was identified in a study of memory CD4+ T cells and cytomegalovirus serostatus. Study-wide background: Donors were healthy Belgian adults, fewer than ten CMV seropositive and 20 to 25 seronegative. Notes on the study in general: CD4+ memory repertoires contained about two fifths of the roughly 160 reported CMV TCRbeta sequences.

This clone occurred once. Its antigen is as yet unknown. Trimming at V came to 4 bases and at J to 2 bases, leaving 4 bases not matched to a gene. Germline V gives CDR1 SGHNT, CDR2 YENEEA. The CDR3 covers 14 residues. This table comes from immunoSEQ multiplex PCR, and its TCRdb copy is limited to in-frame clones, with some not included. Of approximately 61,000 clones detected, over 70% appear once; the ten largest clones hold almost 0.55%. The sort gate was single viable CD3+CD4+CD8-CD45RO+ cells for memory CD4+ T cells. The material sequenced was memory CD4+ T cells from blood. The rearrangement uses TRBV11-3 and TRBJ2-7; 8 positions agree with TRBD1. This sequence was found in an adult in good health and CMV-seronegative. Some clones in this sample may be carry-over from other donors' samples. The CDR3 sequence: CASSYGQGPYEQYF. The DNA of the CDR3 is TGTGCCAGCAGCTACGGACAGGGACCCTACGAGCAGTACTTC.